This T cell receptor beta chain comes out of a study of patients and donors after allogeneic stem cell transplantation. A few counts support this clonotype. One entry per CDR3 protein results from TCRdb running MiXCR on the RT-PCR reads. The data show 50,000 to 60,000 distinct CDR3 sequences, about an eighth seen once. Germline assignment: CDR1 SGDLS and CDR2 YYNGEE. This CDR3 contains 13 residues. Trimming stripped 2 bases from V and 6 bases from J, with 10 bases between. The chain combines TRBV9 with TRBJ2-3; D is unresolved. This clonotype was sampled from a human donor who was either an allogeneic HSCT recipient or a stem cell or donor lymphocyte infusion donor (not recorded which). It is not recorded whose cells these are; they may come from a transplant donor. The specimen sequenced was blood, either unsorted or a sorted T cell fraction (not recorded which). The CDR3 nucleotides read TGTGCCAGCAGCGTTTGGACGGAGGATACGCAGTATTTT. Protein: CASSVWTEDTQYF. Full variable domain (missing parts from reference TRBV9 and TRBJ2-3): DSGVTQTPKHLITATGQRVTLRCSPRSGDLSVYWYQQSLDQGLQFLIQYYNGEERAKGNILERFSAQQFPDLHSELNLSSLELGDSALYFCASSVWTEDTQYFGPGTRLTVL.